This TCR beta chain was obtained from a study of identifying expanded T cells in peripheral blood. The germline gives CDR1 MNHNS, CDR2 SASEGT. The V and J ends lost 6 bases and 0 bases, in that order; junction bases with no gene match: 5. CDR3 length: 14 residues. Study-wide findings and caveats: Over about two and four weeks, about 15 and 19 clones changed, versus around 1.2 between replicates.

During the collection period, no donor immune events like infections were recorded. As for this clone: The antigen is not known.

Clones were sequenced by immunoSEQ multiplex PCR, and TCRdb holds only the in-frame ones, with some missing. The table has about 82,000 clones, over 85% seen once. Sequencing was performed on blood. This TCR came from a person aged 18 to 75 in good health. This chain connects TRBV6-1 to TRBJ2-7; TRBD1 matches at 7 bases. CDR3 coding DNA: TGTGCCAGCAGGGGACAGTGGAGCTCCTACGAGCAGTACTTC. This encodes CASRGQWSSYEQYF.